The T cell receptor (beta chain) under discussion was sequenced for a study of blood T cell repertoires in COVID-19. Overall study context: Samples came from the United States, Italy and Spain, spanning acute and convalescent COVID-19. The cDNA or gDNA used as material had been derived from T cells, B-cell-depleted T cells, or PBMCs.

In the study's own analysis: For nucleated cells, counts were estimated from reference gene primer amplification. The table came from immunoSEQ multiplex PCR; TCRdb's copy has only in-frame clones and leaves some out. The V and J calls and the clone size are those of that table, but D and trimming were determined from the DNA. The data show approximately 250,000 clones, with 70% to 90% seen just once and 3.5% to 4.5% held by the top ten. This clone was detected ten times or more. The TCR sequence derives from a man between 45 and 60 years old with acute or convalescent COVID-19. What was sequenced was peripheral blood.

CDR3 in DNA: TGTGCCAGCAACGCGGGGACCTACGAGCAGTACTTC. Residues: CASNAGTYEQYF. The gene calls are TRBV12-3 or TRBV12-4 and TRBJ2-7; tentative D call: TRBD2 (6 bases). This CDR3 comprises 12 residues. V lost 7 bases and J 2 bases, leaving 9 bases between the germline ends.